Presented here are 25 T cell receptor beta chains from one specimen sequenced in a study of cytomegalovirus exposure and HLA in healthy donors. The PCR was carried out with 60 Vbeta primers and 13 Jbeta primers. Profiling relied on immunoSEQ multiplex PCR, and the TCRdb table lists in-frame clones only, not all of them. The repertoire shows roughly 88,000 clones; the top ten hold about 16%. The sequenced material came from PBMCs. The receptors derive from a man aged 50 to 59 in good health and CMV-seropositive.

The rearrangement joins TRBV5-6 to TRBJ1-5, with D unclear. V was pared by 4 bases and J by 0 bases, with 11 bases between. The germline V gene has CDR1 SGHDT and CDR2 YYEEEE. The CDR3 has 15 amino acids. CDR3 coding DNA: TGTGCCAGCAGCCGGAGGCAGTTTAGCAATCAGCCCCAGCATTTT. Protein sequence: CASSRRQFSNQPQHF.

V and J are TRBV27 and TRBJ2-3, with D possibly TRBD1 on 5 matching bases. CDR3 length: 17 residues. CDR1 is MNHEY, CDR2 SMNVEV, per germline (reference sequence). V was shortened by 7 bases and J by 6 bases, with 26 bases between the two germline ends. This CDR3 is CASTKGSLEPFADTQYF. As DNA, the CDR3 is TGTGCCAGCACCAAGGGGTCCCTAGAACCGTTCGCGGATACGCAGTATTTT.

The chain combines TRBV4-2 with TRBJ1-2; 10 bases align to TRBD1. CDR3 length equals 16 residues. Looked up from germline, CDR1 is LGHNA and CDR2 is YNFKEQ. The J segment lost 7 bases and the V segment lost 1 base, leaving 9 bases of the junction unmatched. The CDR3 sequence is CASSQGDRQGASGYTF. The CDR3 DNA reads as TGTGCCAGCAGCCAAGGCGATCGACAGGGGGCGTCTGGCTACACCTTC.

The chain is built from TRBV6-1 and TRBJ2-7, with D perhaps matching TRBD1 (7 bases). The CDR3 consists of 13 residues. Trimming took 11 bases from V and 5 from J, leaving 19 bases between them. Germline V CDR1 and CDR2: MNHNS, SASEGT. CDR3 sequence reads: CAGTGEEYDEQYF. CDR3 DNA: TGTGCCGGTACAGGGGAGGAGTACGACGAGCAGTACTTC.

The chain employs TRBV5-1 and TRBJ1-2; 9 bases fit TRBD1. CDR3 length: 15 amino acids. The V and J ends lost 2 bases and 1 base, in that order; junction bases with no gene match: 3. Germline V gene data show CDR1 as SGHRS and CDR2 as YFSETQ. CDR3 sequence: CASSLYRGRNYGYTF. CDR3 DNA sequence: TGCGCCAGCAGCTTATACAGGGGGCGTAACTATGGCTACACCTTC.

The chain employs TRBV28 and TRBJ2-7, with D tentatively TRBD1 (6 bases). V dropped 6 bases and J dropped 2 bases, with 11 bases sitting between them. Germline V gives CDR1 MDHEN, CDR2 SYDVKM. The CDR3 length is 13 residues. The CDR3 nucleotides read TGTGCCAGCAGACCCGGACAGACCTACGAGCAGTACTTC. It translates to CASRPGQTYEQYF.

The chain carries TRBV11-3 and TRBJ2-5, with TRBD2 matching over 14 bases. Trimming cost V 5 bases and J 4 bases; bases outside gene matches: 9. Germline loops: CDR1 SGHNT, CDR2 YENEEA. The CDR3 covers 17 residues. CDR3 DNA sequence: TGTGCCAGCAGCGCAGCAGGGACTAGCGGGAGTATAGAGACCCAGTACTTC. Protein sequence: CASSAAGTSGSIETQYF.

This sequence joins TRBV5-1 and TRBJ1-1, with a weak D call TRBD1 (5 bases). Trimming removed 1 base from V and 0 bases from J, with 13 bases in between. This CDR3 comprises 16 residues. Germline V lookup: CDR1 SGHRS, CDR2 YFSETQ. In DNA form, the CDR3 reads TGCGCCAGCAGCTTGTGGGGGGGGACCATGAACACTGAAGCTTTCTTT. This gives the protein CASSLWGGTMNTEAFF.

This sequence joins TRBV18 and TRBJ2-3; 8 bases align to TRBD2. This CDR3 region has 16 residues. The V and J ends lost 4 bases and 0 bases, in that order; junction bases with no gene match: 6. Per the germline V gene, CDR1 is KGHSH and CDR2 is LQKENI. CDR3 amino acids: CASSLQSGGSTDTQYF. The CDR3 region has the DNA TGTGCCAGCTCACTTCAGAGCGGGGGAAGCACAGATACGCAGTATTTT.

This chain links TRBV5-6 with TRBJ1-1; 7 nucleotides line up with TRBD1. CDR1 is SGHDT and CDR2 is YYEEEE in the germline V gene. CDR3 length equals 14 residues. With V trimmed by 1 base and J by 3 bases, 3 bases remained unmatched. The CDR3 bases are TGTGCCAGCAGCTTGAAGGGGGCGGACACTGAAGCTTTCTTT. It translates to CASSLKGADTEAFF.

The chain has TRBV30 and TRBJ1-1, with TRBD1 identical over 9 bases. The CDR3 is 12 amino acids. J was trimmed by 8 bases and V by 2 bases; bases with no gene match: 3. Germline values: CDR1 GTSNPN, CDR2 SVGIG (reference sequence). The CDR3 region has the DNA TGTGCCTGGAGTTTAGGGACAGGGGAAGCTTTCTTT. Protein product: CAWSLGTGEAFF.

The CDR3 DNA is TGCGCCAGCAGCTCGGGACTAGCGGACTCCTACAATGAGCAGTTCTTC. This sequence encodes CASSSGLADSYNEQFF. The rearrangement joins TRBV4-3 to TRBJ2-1; 11 bases fit TRBD2. The germline V gene has CDR1 LGHNA and CDR2 YSLEER. J gave up 0 bases and V 5 bases, and 3 bases lay outside the gene matches. The CDR3 contains 16 residues.

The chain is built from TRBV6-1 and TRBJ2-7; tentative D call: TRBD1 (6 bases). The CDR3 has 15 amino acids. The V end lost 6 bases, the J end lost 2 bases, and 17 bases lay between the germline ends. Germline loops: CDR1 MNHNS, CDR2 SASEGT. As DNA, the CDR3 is TGTGCCAGCAGCCGAACAGGGAATCCTACCTACGAGCAGTACTTC. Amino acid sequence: CASSRTGNPTYEQYF.

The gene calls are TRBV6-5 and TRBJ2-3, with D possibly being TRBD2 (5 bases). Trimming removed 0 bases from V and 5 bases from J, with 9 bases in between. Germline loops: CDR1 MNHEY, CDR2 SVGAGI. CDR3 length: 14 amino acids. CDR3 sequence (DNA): TGTGCCAGCAGTTACTCGATAGAGGGAGATACGCAGTATTTT. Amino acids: CASSYSIEGDTQYF.

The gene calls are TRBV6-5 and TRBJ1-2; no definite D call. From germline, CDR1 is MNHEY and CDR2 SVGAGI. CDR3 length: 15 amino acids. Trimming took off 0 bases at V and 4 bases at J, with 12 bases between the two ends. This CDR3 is CASSYSEGIGYGYTF. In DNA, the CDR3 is TGTGCCAGCAGTTACTCTGAGGGTATCGGCTATGGCTACACCTTC.

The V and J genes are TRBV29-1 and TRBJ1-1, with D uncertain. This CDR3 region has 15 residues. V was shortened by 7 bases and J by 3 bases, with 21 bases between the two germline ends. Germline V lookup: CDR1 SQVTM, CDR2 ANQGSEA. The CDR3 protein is CSGSHIRLTDTEAFF. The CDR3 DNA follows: TGCAGCGGAAGTCACATCAGGCTCACCGACACTGAAGCTTTCTTT.

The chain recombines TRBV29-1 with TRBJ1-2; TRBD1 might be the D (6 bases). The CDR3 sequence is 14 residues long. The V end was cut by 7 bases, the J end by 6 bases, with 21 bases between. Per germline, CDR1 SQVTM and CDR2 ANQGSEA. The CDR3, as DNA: TGCAGCGGGGGTTGGGGGCGAGGGAAGAATGGCTACACCTTC. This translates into CSGGWGRGKNGYTF.

The CDR3 sequence is CASSPSQGPQETQYF. CDR3 coding DNA: TGTGCCAGCAGCCCATCACAGGGTCCCCAAGAGACCCAGTACTTC. This chain uses TRBV7-2 with TRBJ2-5; weak D call: TRBD1 (6 bases). Trimming shortened V by 5 bases and J by 1 base, and 14 bases separated the two germline ends. Germline CDR1 reads SGHTA; CDR2 reads FQGNSA. The length of the CDR3 is 15 residues. The full variable domain, its missing parts supplied by reference TRBV7-2 and TRBJ2-5, is GAGVSQSPSNKVTEKGKDVELRCDPISGHTALYWYRQSLGQGLEFLIYFQGNSAPDKSGLPSDRFSAERTGGSVSTLTIQRTQQEDSAVYLCASSPSQGPQETQYFGPGTRLLVL.

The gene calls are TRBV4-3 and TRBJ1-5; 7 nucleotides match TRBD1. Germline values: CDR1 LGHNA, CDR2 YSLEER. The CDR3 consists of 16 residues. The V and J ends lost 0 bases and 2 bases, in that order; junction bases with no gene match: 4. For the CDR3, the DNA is TGCGCCAGCAGCCAAGATCGGCAGGGGGGCAATCAGCCCCAGCATTTT. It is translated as CASSQDRQGGNQPQHF.

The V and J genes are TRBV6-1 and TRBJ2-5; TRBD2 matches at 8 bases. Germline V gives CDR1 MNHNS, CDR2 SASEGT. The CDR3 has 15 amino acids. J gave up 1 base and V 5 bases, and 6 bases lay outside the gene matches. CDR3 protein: CASSRGLVTQETQYF. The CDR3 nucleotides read TGTGCCAGCAGTCGGGGACTAGTGACCCAAGAGACCCAGTACTTC.

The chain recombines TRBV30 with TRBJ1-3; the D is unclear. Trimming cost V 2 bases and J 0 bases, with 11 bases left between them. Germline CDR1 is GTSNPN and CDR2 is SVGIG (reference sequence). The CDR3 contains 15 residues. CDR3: CAWSTPGTSGNTIYF. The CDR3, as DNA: TGTGCCTGGAGTACCCCGGGAACCTCTGGAAACACCATATATTTT.

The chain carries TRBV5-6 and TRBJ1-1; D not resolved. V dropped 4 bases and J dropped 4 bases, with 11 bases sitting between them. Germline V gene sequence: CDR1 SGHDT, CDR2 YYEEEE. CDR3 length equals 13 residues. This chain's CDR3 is CASSLHVGTEAFF. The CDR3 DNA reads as TGTGCCAGCAGCCTTCACGTCGGCACTGAAGCTTTCTTT.

The CDR3 protein is CASSQEWGDGWGYTF. The DNA of the CDR3 is TGCGCCAGCAGCCAAGAGTGGGGGGATGGGTGGGGCTACACCTTC. The J gene is TRBJ1-2, the V gene TRBV4-3; TRBD1 is a possible D gene (5 bases). V lost 0 bases and J 8 bases, leaving 16 bases between the germline ends. CDR1 is LGHNA and CDR2 is YSLEER in the germline V gene. The CDR3 extends over 15 amino acids.

CDR3 amino acids: CASSSFLSNQPQHF. The CDR3 nucleotides are TGTGCCAGCAGTTCCTTTCTAAGCAATCAGCCCCAGCATTTT. V is TRBV27 and J is TRBJ1-5; D call uncertain. The CDR3 extends over 14 amino acids. V dropped 4 bases and J dropped 1 base, with 8 bases sitting between them. CDR1 is MNHEY and CDR2 is SMNVEV in the germline V gene (reference sequence).

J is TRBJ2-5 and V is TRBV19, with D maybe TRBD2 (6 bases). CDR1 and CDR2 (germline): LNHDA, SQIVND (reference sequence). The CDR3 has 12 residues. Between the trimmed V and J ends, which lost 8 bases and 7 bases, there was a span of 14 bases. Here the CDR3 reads CASDGGGLTQYF. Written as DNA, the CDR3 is TGTGCCAGTGACGGTGGGGGGTTGACCCAGTACTTC.